Listed below are T cell receptor beta chains from one sample, sequenced in a study of chemoradiotherapy in HPV16-positive cancers. Here immunoSEQ multiplex PCR was the method, and the copy in TCRdb shows in-frame clones only, minus some. The sample yields 7,900 or so clones, around 82% seen once. This specimen was acquired from a patient who underwent chemoradiotherapy. The receptor source for this set is a human donor with HPV-associated anogenital cancer. Both conserved end residues are part of each CDR3. The order of the fields is CDR3 length, D gene, V gene, clone size, J gene, CDR3 DNA, CDR3 protein. A D gene is named only where the DNA matches it firmly. Size tells how often a clone was seen (once, few, many) or the class of an expanded clone, and some rows leave it out.

>14|.|TRBV9|.|TRBJ1-1
TGTGCCAGCAGCGTAGCAGGAGAGGACACTGAAGCTTTCTTT
CASSVAGEDTEAFF
>14|TRBD2|TRBV27|.|TRBJ2-1
TGTGCCAGCAGTAGGACGGGACTAGCAGGTGAGCAGTTCTTC
CASSRTGLAGEQFF
>19|.|TRBV1|.|TRBJ2-4
TGCACCAGCAGCCACCTGAGGGACAGGGGGTTTCAGGCCAAAAACATTCAGTACTTC
CTSSHLRDRGFQAKNIQYF
>13|.|TRBV27|.|TRBJ1-2
TGTGCCAGCAGACCGGACACCCGGCATGGCTACACCTTC
CASRPDTRHGYTF
>14|.|TRBV11-2|.|TRBJ2-3
TGTGCCAGCAGTGACTCGTTGGTACCAGATACGCAGTATTTT
CASSDSLVPDTQYF
>17|TRBD2|TRBV11-2|.|TRBJ2-3
TGTGCCAGCAGCTTAGTGTCCCGGGGGGGAGGCACAGATACGCAGTATTTT
CASSLVSRGGGTDTQYF
>12|.|TRBV6-6|.|TRBJ2-3
TGTGCCAGCAGGACCGGGACAAGGACGCAGTATTTT
CASRTGTRTQYF
>12|.|TRBV7-9|.|TRBJ1-1
TGTGCCAGCAGCTTAGGGGATAACGAAGCTTTCTTT
CASSLGDNEAFF
>13|TRBD1|TRBV6-5|.|TRBJ2-3
TGTGCCAGCAGGGACAGGGGCACAGATACGCAGTATTTT
CASRDRGTDTQYF
>14|.|TRBV19|few|TRBJ1-3
TGTGCCAGTAAGGATCACTTCTCTGGAAACACCATATATTTT
CASKDHFSGNTIYF
>12|.|TRBV5-4|.|TRBJ1-1
TGTGCCAGCAGCTTTAAGTCTTTCGAAGCTTTCTTT
CASSFKSFEAFF
>15|TRBD1|TRBV10-1|.|TRBJ2-3
TGCGCCAGCAGTGGGGACAGGGGTAGCACAGATACGCAGTATTTT
CASSGDRGSTDTQYF
>14|TRBD1|TRBV7-2|once|TRBJ2-4
TGTGCCAGCAGCTTACGGGGACAGAAAAACATTCAGTACTTC
CASSLRGQKNIQYF
>15|TRBD2|TRBV28|.|TRBJ2-5
TGTGCCAGCAGGCCTCCAAGCGGGAGCCAAGAGACCCAGTACTTC
CASRPPSGSQETQYF
>16|.|TRBV7-2|.|TRBJ1-3
TGTGCCAGCAGCTTAGAGGGCACCCTTTCTGGAAACACCATATATTTT
CASSLEGTLSGNTIYF
>13|TRBD2|TRBV5-1|.|TRBJ2-3
TGCGCCAGTGGGACTAGCGGAACAGATACGCAGTATTTT
CASGTSGTDTQYF
>17|.|TRBV9|.|TRBJ2-2
TGTGCCAGCAGCGTAGTAGGGGGAGGGCCCAACACCGGGGAGCTGTTTTTT
CASSVVGGGPNTGELFF
>17|.|TRBV7-9|.|TRBJ2-1
TGTGCCAGCAGCGTAGTCGGAAAAGGATCTTCCTACAATGAGCAGTTCTTC
CASSVVGKGSSYNEQFF
>18|TRBD2|TRBV4-1|.|TRBJ2-3
TGCGCCAGCAGCCAAACCTTCACCGGGACTACGAGCACAGATACGCAGTATTTT
CASSQTFTGTTSTDTQYF
>14|TRBD2|TRBV6-5|.|TRBJ2-5
TGTGCCAGCAGGTCTAGCGGGGGGCAAGAGACCCAGTACTTC
CASRSSGGQETQYF
>15|.|TRBV6-4|.|TRBJ2-3
TGTGCCAGCAGCTCGGGACTTTCTAGCACAGATACGCAGTATTTT
CASSSGLSSTDTQYF
>14|.|TRBV15|.|TRBJ2-3
TGTGCCACCAGACAGATAGCGGTCACAGATACGCAGTATTTT
CATRQIAVTDTQYF
>16|TRBD2|TRBV5-4|.|TRBJ2-5
TGTGCCAGCAGCTTGGTGGGCGGGGGACTCCAAGAGACCCAGTACTTC
CASSLVGGGLQETQYF
>14|.|TRBV5-6|.|TRBJ2-1
TGTGCCAGCAGCCCGGAGGGTCCCTACAATGAGCAGTTCTTC
CASSPEGPYNEQFF
>14|.|TRBV11-2|.|TRBJ1-3
TGTGCCAGCAGCTCTTCCGGAACTCGAAGCACCATATATTTT
CASSSSGTRSTIYF
>15|TRBD2|TRBV2|.|TRBJ2-1
TGTGCCAGCAGGCCCAGCAGCGGGGCGGCCTATGAGCAGTTCTTC
CASRPSSGAAYEQFF
>16|.|TRBV7-9|.|TRBJ2-3
TGTGCCAGCAGCAACTATAGGTTCGATGGTTCAGATACGCAGTATTTT
CASSNYRFDGSDTQYF
>16|TRBD1|TRBV13|.|TRBJ1-1
TGTGCCAGCAGCTTTGATGGACAGGGGAGGTACACTGAAGCTTTCTTT
CASSFDGQGRYTEAFF
>17|TRBD2|TRBV9|.|TRBJ2-1
TGTGCCAGCAGCGTAGTTGCCCGCCGCGGGGGGGCGGGTGAGCAGTTCTTC
CASSVVARRGGAGEQFF
>13|.|TRBV2|.|TRBJ1-5
TGTGCCAGCAGTGAAGTTCGGGTTGAGCCCCAGCATTTT
CASSEVRVEPQHF
>15|.|TRBV7-2|.|TRBJ1-2
TGTGCCAGCAGCTTAGCCCAGACGGCTTTCTATGGCTACACCTTC
CASSLAQTAFYGYTF
>14|.|TRBV18|.|TRBJ1-4
TGTGCCAGCTCACCAACAGGGCCTAATGAAAAACTGTTTTTT
CASSPTGPNEKLFF
>13|.|TRBV19|.|TRBJ2-1
TGTGCCAGTAGTCGGGACCTATACAATGAGCAGTTCTTC
CASSRDLYNEQFF
>14|TRBD1|TRBV6-1|.|TRBJ1-2
TGTGCCAGCAGTGAACAGGGGGCCTACTATGGCTACACCTTC
CASSEQGAYYGYTF
>13|.|TRBV10-3|.|TRBJ1-2
TGTGCCATCGGTGAGACGACCAACTATGGCTACACCTTC
CAIGETTNYGYTF
>14|.|TRBV19|.|TRBJ2-1
TGTGCCAGTAGGATCAGGGGGGGCTACAATGAGCAGTTCTTC
CASRIRGGYNEQFF
>14|.|TRBV27|.|TRBJ2-7
TGTGCCAGCAGCGGGACTTTTAGCTCCTACGAGCAGTACTTC
CASSGTFSSYEQYF
>19|.|TRBV7-9|.|TRBJ1-2
TGTGCCAGCAGCTTAGGTATGCTTACCCAGACAAGCCGTAACTATGGCTACACCTTC
CASSLGMLTQTSRNYGYTF
>19|TRBD2|TRBV4-1|few|TRBJ2-5
TGCGCCAGCAGCCAAGCGAAGGGACTAGCGGGAGGTGGGGCAGAGACCCAGTACTTC
CASSQAKGLAGGGAETQYF
>15|.|TRBV6-1|.|TRBJ1-3
TGTGCCAGCAGTGGTCGTTGGGACTCTGGAAACACCATATATTTT
CASSGRWDSGNTIYF
>17|TRBD2|TRBV4-1|.|TRBJ2-7
TGCGCCAGCAGCCCCTGGGGGGGACGAACGTTCTCCTACGAGCAGTACTTC
CASSPWGGRTFSYEQYF